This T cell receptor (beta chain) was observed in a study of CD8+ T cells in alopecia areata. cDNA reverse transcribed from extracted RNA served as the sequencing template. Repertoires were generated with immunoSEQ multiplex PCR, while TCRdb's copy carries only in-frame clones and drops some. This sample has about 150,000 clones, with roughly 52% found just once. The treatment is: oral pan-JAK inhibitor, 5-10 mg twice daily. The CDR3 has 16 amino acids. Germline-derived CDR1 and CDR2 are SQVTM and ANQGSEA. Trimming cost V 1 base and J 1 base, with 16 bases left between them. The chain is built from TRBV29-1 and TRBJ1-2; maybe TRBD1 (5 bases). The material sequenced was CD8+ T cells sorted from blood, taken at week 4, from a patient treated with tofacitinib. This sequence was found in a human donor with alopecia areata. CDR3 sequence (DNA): TGCAGCGTTGAAGGGTCGACAGTTCCCGATAACTATGGCTACACCTTC. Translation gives CSVEGSTVPDNYGYTF.